Listed below are T cell receptor beta chains from one sample, sequenced in a study of T-cell memory formation after mild COVID-19. TCRdb re-analysed the 5' RACE reads in MiXCR, keeping a single row per CDR3 protein. The data show 270,000 or so distinct CDR3 sequences, 18% seen once. Sequencing was performed on PBMCs or a T cell subset sorted from them (not recorded which). The receptors were sampled from a man in his late teens or twenties who had mild COVID-19 (a few samples of this study predate the infection). Cell type and time point are not known. Each CDR3 is given with its conserved first and last residue. D genes are given only for firm matches. The size of a clone is reported for some rows only, either as once, few or many, or as a class for expanded clones.

V gene: TRBV5-1; D gene: TRBD1; clone size: few; CDR3 length: 15; J gene: TRBJ2-1; CDR3 DNA: TGCGCCAGCAGCTTGGCCGGGACAGGGAGCAATGAGCAGTTCTTC; CDR3 protein: CASSLAGTGSNEQFF
V gene: TRBV6-6; D gene: TRBD1; clone size: NA; CDR3 length: 16; J gene: TRBJ2-1; CDR3 DNA: TGTGCCAGCAGTTCGGGAAACAGGGGATCAACCAATGAGCAGTTCTTC; CDR3 protein: CASSSGNRGSTNEQFF
V gene: TRBV7-6; D gene: NA; clone size: NA; CDR3 length: 17; J gene: TRBJ2-3; CDR3 DNA: TGTGCCAGCAGTCCGCGGGCGGGGGCGCGCGGCACAGATACGCAGTATTTT; CDR3 protein: CASSPRAGARGTDTQYF
V gene: TRBV7-9; D gene: NA; clone size: NA; CDR3 length: 14; J gene: TRBJ2-5; CDR3 DNA: TGTGCCAGCAGCCCGCCCGGTGGGGGAGAGACCCAGTACTTC; CDR3 protein: CASSPPGGGETQYF
V gene: TRBV9; D gene: NA; clone size: few; CDR3 length: 16; J gene: TRBJ2-1; CDR3 DNA: TGTGCCAGCAGCGTCTACGGGGGTAGCGTCCCCAATGAGCAGTTCTTC; CDR3 protein: CASSVYGGSVPNEQFF
V gene: TRBV6-6; D gene: NA; clone size: NA; CDR3 length: 17; J gene: TRBJ1-5; CDR3 DNA: TGTGCCACCCGTGGAGGGCAGGGCACGACGTTTAATCAGCCCCAGCATTTT; CDR3 protein: CATRGGQGTTFNQPQHF
V gene: TRBV20-1; D gene: TRBD2; clone size: NA; CDR3 length: 14; J gene: TRBJ2-5; CDR3 DNA: TGCAGTGCTAGCTTACGGACTAGCCGGGAGACCCAGTACTTC; CDR3 protein: CSASLRTSRETQYF
V gene: TRBV4-2; D gene: NA; clone size: few; CDR3 length: 13; J gene: TRBJ2-1; CDR3 DNA: TGTGCCAGCAGCCAAGAACCCAACGATGAGCAGTTCTTC; CDR3 protein: CASSQEPNDEQFF
V gene: TRBV6-6; D gene: TRBD1; clone size: NA; CDR3 length: 13; J gene: TRBJ2-1; CDR3 DNA: TGTGCCAGCAGACTCACAGGGGCCAATGAGCAGTTCTTC; CDR3 protein: CASRLTGANEQFF
V gene: TRBV7-7; D gene: NA; clone size: NA; CDR3 length: 15; J gene: TRBJ2-1; CDR3 DNA: TGTGCCAGCAGCCCACACCCCTTAGTAAACAATGAGCAGTTCTTC; CDR3 protein: CASSPHPLVNNEQFF
V gene: TRBV3-1; D gene: NA; clone size: few; CDR3 length: 13; J gene: TRBJ2-7; CDR3 DNA: TGTGCCAGCAGCTCAGACACTTCCTACGAGCAGTACTTC; CDR3 protein: CASSSDTSYEQYF
V gene: TRBV4-1; D gene: NA; clone size: few; CDR3 length: 17; J gene: TRBJ2-1; CDR3 DNA: TGCGCCAGCAGCCAAGTGTCTGGCGGGGGCCCCTACAATGAGCAGTTCTTC; CDR3 protein: CASSQVSGGGPYNEQFF
V gene: TRBV5-1; D gene: TRBD1; clone size: NA; CDR3 length: 13; J gene: TRBJ1-2; CDR3 DNA: TGCGCCAGCAGCCTCGACAGGGCCTATGGCTACACCTTC; CDR3 protein: CASSLDRAYGYTF
V gene: TRBV5-1; D gene: TRBD2; clone size: many; CDR3 length: 14; J gene: TRBJ2-5; CDR3 DNA: TGCGCCAGCTGTTTTACTAGCGAGGGAGAGACCCAGTACTTC; CDR3 protein: CASCFTSEGETQYF
V gene: TRBV7-8; D gene: NA; clone size: few; CDR3 length: 16; J gene: TRBJ1-1; CDR3 DNA: TGTGCCAGCAGCTTAGCCGTCTTTCGGGGGCCGACTGAAGCTTTCTTT; CDR3 protein: CASSLAVFRGPTEAFF
V gene: TRBV19; D gene: TRBD1; clone size: NA; CDR3 length: 12; J gene: TRBJ2-3; CDR3 DNA: TGTGCCAGTAAGCCGACAGGGGATACGCAGTATTTT; CDR3 protein: CASKPTGDTQYF
V gene: TRBV5-1; D gene: NA; clone size: many; CDR3 length: 13; J gene: TRBJ2-7; CDR3 DNA: TGCGCCAGCAGCCTGGGACACCTGGACGAGCAGTACTTC; CDR3 protein: CASSLGHLDEQYF
V gene: TRBV3-1; D gene: NA; clone size: NA; CDR3 length: 15; J gene: TRBJ2-3; CDR3 DNA: TGTGCCAGCAGCCAAGATCAGGCTATCACAGATACGCAGTATTTT; CDR3 protein: CASSQDQAITDTQYF
V gene: TRBV12-3/TRBV12-4; D gene: NA; clone size: NA; CDR3 length: 16; J gene: TRBJ2-7; CDR3 DNA: TGTGCCAGCAGTTTAGCGCGGACAGCATACTCCTACGAGCAGTACTTC; CDR3 protein: CASSLARTAYSYEQYF
V gene: TRBV4-2; D gene: NA; clone size: NA; CDR3 length: 16; J gene: TRBJ2-3; CDR3 DNA: TGTGCCAGCAGCCAAGATAGTAGACAGCTCACAGATACGCAGTATTTT; CDR3 protein: CASSQDSRQLTDTQYF
V gene: TRBV20-1; D gene: TRBD1; clone size: NA; CDR3 length: 14; J gene: TRBJ1-6; CDR3 DNA: TGCAGTGCCAGACGGGACAGGGGCTTATCACCCCTCCACTTT; CDR3 protein: CSARRDRGLSPLHF
V gene: TRBV6-2/TRBV6-3; D gene: NA; clone size: many; CDR3 length: 15; J gene: TRBJ1-1; CDR3 DNA: TGTGCCAGCAGTTACAGTGGGAGCGGGCAGACTGAAGCTTTCTTT; CDR3 protein: CASSYSGSGQTEAFF
V gene: TRBV20-1; D gene: NA; clone size: many; CDR3 length: 12; J gene: TRBJ2-5; CDR3 DNA: TGCAGTGCTAGCGCGGTGGGGGAGACCCAGTACTTC; CDR3 protein: CSASAVGETQYF